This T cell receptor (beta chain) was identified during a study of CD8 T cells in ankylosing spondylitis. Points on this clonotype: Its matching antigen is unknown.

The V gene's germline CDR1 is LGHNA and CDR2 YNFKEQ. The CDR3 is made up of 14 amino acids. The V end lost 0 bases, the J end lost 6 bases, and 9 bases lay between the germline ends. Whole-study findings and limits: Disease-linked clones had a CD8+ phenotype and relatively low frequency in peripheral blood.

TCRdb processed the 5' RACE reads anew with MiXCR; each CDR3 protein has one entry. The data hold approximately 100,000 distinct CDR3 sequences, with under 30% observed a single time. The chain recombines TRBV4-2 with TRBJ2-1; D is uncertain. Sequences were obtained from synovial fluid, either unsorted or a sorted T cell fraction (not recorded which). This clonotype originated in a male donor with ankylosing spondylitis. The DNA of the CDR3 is TGTGCCAGCAGCCAAGAGCGAGTCGGCAATGAGCAGTTCTTC. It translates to CASSQERVGNEQFF.